The 14 T cell receptor beta chains listed next were all sequenced from one sample in a study of regulatory T cells in long-lasting Graves disease. CDR3-region Arm-PCR and iRepertoire HTBI primers produced the TCR beta libraries. MiXCR, run by TCRdb on the multiplex PCR reads, gives a single entry per CDR3 protein. Here the sample spans approximately 400,000 distinct CDR3 sequences, less than 30% being singletons. Time point meaning: persistent/refractory GD, antithyroid drugs over 5 years with positive TRAb. PBMC-extracted RNA yielded the TCR library. Sequences were derived from peripheral blood mononuclear cells (PBMCs), sampled when the disease was refractory, from a patient treated with antithyroid drugs. The origin of the receptors is a middle-aged woman with Graves disease.

The chain joins TRBV7-9 to TRBJ2-7; D unclear. The germline gives CDR1 SEHNR, CDR2 FQNEAQ (reference sequence). This CDR3 spans 12 amino acids. The V end lost 3 bases, the J end lost 5 bases, and 8 bases lay between the germline ends. For the CDR3, the DNA is TGTGCCAGCAGCTTCAAACGACACGAGCAGTACTTC. This codes for CASSFKRHEQYF. The full variable domain, its missing parts supplied by reference TRBV7-9 and TRBJ2-7, is DTGVSQNPRHKITKRGQNVTFRCDPISEHNRLYWYRQTLGQGPEFLTYFQNEAQLEKSRLLSDRFSAERPKGSFSTLEIQRTEQGDSAMYLCASSFKRHEQYFGPGTRLTVT.

This chain connects TRBV3-1 to TRBJ2-2; the D gene is possibly TRBD2 (6 bases). Germline CDR1 reads LGHDT; CDR2 reads YNNKEL (reference sequence). The CDR3 runs 15 residues. Trimming stripped 3 bases from V and 7 bases from J, with 15 bases between. The CDR3 loop is CASSQRAWRGGELFF. The CDR3 DNA reads as TGTGCCAGCAGCCAGCGGGCCTGGAGGGGCGGGGAGCTGTTTTTT.

This clonotype was seen more than once but under ten times. The V and J genes are TRBV14 and TRBJ2-7; D might be TRBD2 (5 bases). CDR3 length: 14 amino acids. Germline assignment: CDR1 SGHDN and CDR2 FVKESK. V dropped 5 bases and J dropped 5 bases, with 16 bases sitting between them. CDR3 DNA sequence: TGTGCCAGCAGCGCCAAGGGTGTAGCGAACGAGCAGTACTTC. Translating it yields CASSAKGVANEQYF.

The chain has TRBV5-1 and TRBJ1-1, with unresolved D. Trimming cost V 1 base and J 3 bases, with 13 bases left between them. Germline-derived CDR1 and CDR2 are SGHRS and YFSETQ. The CDR3 contains 15 residues. CDR3 residues: CASSLSKLGYTEAFF. Here the CDR3 DNA reads TGCGCCAGCAGCTTGTCCAAATTAGGGTACACTGAAGCTTTCTTT.

The rearrangement uses TRBV28 and TRBJ2-2, with a possible D match to TRBD1 (6 bases). Trimming took 5 bases from V and 1 from J, leaving 11 bases between them. Germline V gives CDR1 MDHEN, CDR2 SYDVKM. The CDR3 contains 15 residues. As DNA, the CDR3 is TGTGCCAGCAGTCCCACGACAGGGAACACCGGGGAGCTGTTTTTT. Encoded protein: CASSPTTGNTGELFF. Looking up the rest from reference TRBV28 and TRBJ2-2 gives the full variable domain: DVKVTQSSRYLVKRTGEKVFLECVQDMDHENMFWYRQDPGLGLRLIYFSYDVKMKEKGDIPEGYSVSREKKERFSLILESASTNQTSMYLCASSPTTGNTGELFFGEGSRLTVL.

This clonotype was detected ten times or more. The chain has TRBV29-1 and TRBJ2-5; TRBD2 aligns across 14 bases. With V trimmed by 7 bases and J by 3 bases, 7 bases remained unmatched. The CDR3 consists of 15 residues. Germline loops: CDR1 SQVTM, CDR2 ANQGSEA. The chain's CDR3 is CSALTSGRAKETQYF. The CDR3 region has the DNA TGCAGCGCTTTGACTAGCGGGAGGGCCAAAGAGACCCAGTACTTC.

This clonotype has just a few counts. This sequence joins TRBV24-1 and TRBJ2-5; 8 positions agree with TRBD1. Germline V gene data show CDR1 as KGHDR and CDR2 as SFDVKD. J gave up 5 bases and V 0 bases, and 1 base lay outside the gene matches. CDR3 length equals 14 residues. CDR3 coding DNA: TGTGCCACCAGTGATTTGGACAGGGGTGAGACCCAGTACTTC. Translating it yields CATSDLDRGETQYF.

The V and J genes are TRBV7-9 and TRBJ2-2; D may be TRBD1 (6 bases). Trimming removed 10 bases at V and 4 bases at J, with 19 bases between. The CDR3 is 15 residues long. Germline V gene sequence: CDR1 SEHNR, CDR2 FQNEAQ (reference sequence). The CDR3 DNA reads as TGTGCCATCTACTCCAAGGGGGTTCGCACCGGGGAGCTGTTTTTT. Amino acids: CAIYSKGVRTGELFF.

A single count supports this clonotype. A much larger clonotype is one base distant, so this may be a read error. The chain is built from TRBV2 and TRBJ2-1, with D maybe TRBD1 (5 bases). The CDR3 loop spans 15 amino acids. The germline V gene has CDR1 SNHLY and CDR2 FYNNEI. V lost 2 bases to trimming and J lost 10 bases, with 18 bases between them. The DNA of the CDR3 is TGTGCCAGCAGTGAATGGGGATCAGGGTCCTACGAGCAGTTCTTC. Encoded protein: CASSEWGSGSYEQFF. Full variable domain (remainder filled in from reference TRBV2 and TRBJ2-1): EPEVTQTPSHQVTQMGQEVILRCVPISNHLYFYWYRQILGQKVEFLVSFYNNEISEKSEIFDDQFSVERPDGSNFTLKIRSTKLEDSAMYFCASSEWGSGSYEQFFGPGTRLTVL.

This clonotype occurred many times. The V and J genes are TRBV7-8 and TRBJ1-4; no reliable D call. CDR1 is SGHVS and CDR2 is FQNEAQ in the germline V gene. The CDR3 sequence is 17 residues long. The V end lost 4 bases, the J end lost 0 bases, and 15 bases lay between the germline ends. The CDR3 coding sequence is TGTGCCAGCAGCTCAGGCCCAGGAAGGGCAACTAATGAAAAACTGTTTTTT. This sequence encodes CASSSGPGRATNEKLFF.

This clonotype was observed a handful of times. This chain links TRBV13 with TRBJ1-6; TRBD1 aligns across 7 bases. V was pared by 3 bases and J by 7 bases, with 6 bases of the junction left unmatched. CDR1 and CDR2 from the germline V gene are PRHDT and FYEKMQ (reference sequence). The CDR3 is made up of 15 amino acids. This CDR3 reads CASSFTGERNSPLHF. In nucleotides, the CDR3 is TGTGCCAGCAGCTTTACAGGGGAAAGAAATTCACCCCTCCACTTT.

This clonotype was found a few times. The chain links TRBV12-3 or TRBV12-4 to TRBJ2-1; TRBD1 matches 7 bases. The CDR3 length is 14 residues. The junction had 8 bases not matched to a gene; V was cut back by 3 bases and J by 9 bases. The CDR3 DNA reads as TGTGCCAGCAGTTTGGGACAGAGGAGTGGTGAGCAGTTCTTC. Protein product: CASSLGQRSGEQFF.

As to this clonotype: Since a much larger clone is just one base distant, this may be a read error. The chain uses TRBV20-1 and TRBJ1-5; D is undetermined. This CDR3 has 13 amino acids. Per the germline V gene, CDR1 is DFQATT and CDR2 is SNEGSKA (reference sequence). V lost 0 bases to trimming and J lost 1 base, with 4 bases between them. This chain's CDR3 is CSAREDSNQPQHF. Written as DNA, the CDR3 is TGCAGTGCTAGAGAGGACAGCAATCAGCCCCAGCATTTT.

This clonotype was seen a handful of times. The J gene is TRBJ2-4, the V gene TRBV28; no clear D. Germline V gene lookup returns CDR1 MDHEN and CDR2 SYDVKM. The length of the CDR3 is 18 residues. V was shortened by 1 base and J by 2 bases, with 18 bases between the two germline ends. The CDR3 DNA follows: TGTGCCAGCAGTTTATACAAGACACCGGCTTTAACCAAAAACATTCAGTACTTC. Translated, it gives CASSLYKTPALTKNIQYF.